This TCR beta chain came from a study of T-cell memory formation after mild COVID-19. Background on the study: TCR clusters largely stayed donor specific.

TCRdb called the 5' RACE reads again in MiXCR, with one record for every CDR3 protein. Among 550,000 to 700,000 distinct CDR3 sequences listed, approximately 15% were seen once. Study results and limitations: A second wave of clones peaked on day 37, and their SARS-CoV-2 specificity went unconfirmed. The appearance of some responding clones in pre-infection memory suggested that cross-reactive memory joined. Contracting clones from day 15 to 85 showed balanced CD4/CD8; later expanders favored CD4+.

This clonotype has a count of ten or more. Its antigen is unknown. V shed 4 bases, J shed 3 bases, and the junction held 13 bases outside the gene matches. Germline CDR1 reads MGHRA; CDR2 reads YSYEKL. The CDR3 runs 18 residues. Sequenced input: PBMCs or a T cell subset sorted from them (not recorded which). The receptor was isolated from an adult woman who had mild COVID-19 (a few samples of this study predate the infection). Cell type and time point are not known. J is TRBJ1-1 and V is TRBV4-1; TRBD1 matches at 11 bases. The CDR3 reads CASSPGPRTGGAYTEAFF. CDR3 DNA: TGCGCCAGCAGCCCCGGACCCAGGACAGGGGGCGCGTACACTGAAGCTTTCTTT.